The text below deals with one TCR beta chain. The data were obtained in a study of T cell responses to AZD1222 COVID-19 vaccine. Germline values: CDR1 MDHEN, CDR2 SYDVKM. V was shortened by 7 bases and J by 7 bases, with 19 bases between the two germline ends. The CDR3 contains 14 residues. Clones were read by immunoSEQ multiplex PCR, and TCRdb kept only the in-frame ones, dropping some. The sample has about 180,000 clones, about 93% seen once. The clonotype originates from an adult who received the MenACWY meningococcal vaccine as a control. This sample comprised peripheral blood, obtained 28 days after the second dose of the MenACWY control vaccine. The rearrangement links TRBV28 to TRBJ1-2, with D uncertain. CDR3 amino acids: CASIGLRSGSGYTF. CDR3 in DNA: TGTGCCAGCATCGGCCTCCGTTCAGGCAGTGGCTACACCTTC.